These T cell receptor beta chains were read from a single sample in a study of blood T cells in healthy people across ages. TCRdb re-called the 5' RACE reads with MiXCR, one entry per CDR3 protein. The repertoire consists of roughly 1.6 million distinct CDR3 sequences, with about 32% occurring once and the leading ten covering roughly 12%. What was sequenced was blood. The receptors were sampled from a woman aged 25-40 years in good health. Both conserved end residues are part of each CDR3. D genes are given only for firm matches. Clone size is shown for a subset of rows, as once, few, many or a class of expanded clone.

>TRBV12-3/TRBV12-4|TRBJ2-3|NA|TRBD2
TGTGCCTGCAGTTTAACTAGCGGGTACACAGATACGCAGTATTTT
CACSLTSGYTDTQYF
>TRBV10-3|TRBJ2-3|few|NA
TGTGCCATCACCGGACAGTCAAGCACAGATACGCAGTATTTT
CAITGQSSTDTQYF
>TRBV6-4|TRBJ2-3|many|TRBD1
TGTGCCAACATTTGCCGGGACAGGACAGATACGCAGTATTTT
CANICRDRTDTQYF
>TRBV20-1|TRBJ2-7|few|TRBD1
TGCAGTGTAGGGACAGGGTACCAGCCTTACGAGCAGTACTTC
CSVGTGYQPYEQYF
>TRBV9|TRBJ2-1|few|TRBD2
TGTGCCAGTGGTGACCTTGGGACTAGCGGGAGTAGTGAGCAGTTCTTC
CASGDLGTSGSSEQFF
>TRBV18|TRBJ2-1|NA|TRBD2
TGTGCCAGCTCACCACAACGGGCTAGCGGATCCAATGAGCAGTTCTTC
CASSPQRASGSNEQFF
>TRBV6-1|TRBJ2-1|few|NA
TGTGCCAGCAGTGAAACTTCAGGGACAACGAATGAGCAGTTCTTC
CASSETSGTTNEQFF
>TRBV20-1|TRBJ2-7|NA|NA
TGCAGTGCTCCCCGGGGTAGCGTCGAGCAGTACTTC
CSAPRGSVEQYF
>TRBV11-2|TRBJ2-3|few|TRBD2
TGTGCCAGCAGCTCCCTAATTGCGGGGGGGCCTAAAGATACGCAGTATTTT
CASSSLIAGGPKDTQYF
>TRBV10-3|TRBJ2-7|many|NA
TGTGCCACCAAGGCAGGGGAGGACGAGCAGTACTTC
CATKAGEDEQYF
>TRBV7-9|TRBJ2-7|NA|NA
TGTGCCAGCAGCTTCGGACAAAAGTCCTACGAGCAGTACTTC
CASSFGQKSYEQYF
>TRBV5-1|TRBJ2-7|many|NA
TGCGCCAGCAGCTTGAGGGGGAACTCTTACGAGCAGTACTTC
CASSLRGNSYEQYF
>TRBV12-3/TRBV12-4|TRBJ2-5|NA|NA
TGTGCCAGCAGTTTAGGGGCCCCAGGGGTACAGACCCAGTACTTC
CASSLGAPGVQTQYF
>TRBV2|TRBJ1-6|NA|TRBD1
TGTGCCAGCAGCCTCCACGGACAGGGGTCACCCCTCCACTTT
CASSLHGQGSPLHF
>TRBV20-1|TRBJ1-2|NA|NA
TGCAGTTCACCTGTTCGCTATGGCTACACCTTC
CSSPVRYGYTF
>TRBV7-9|TRBJ2-5|few|NA
TGTGCCAGTAGCCCCGGGCGGACCCCGCAAGAGACCCAGTACTTC
CASSPGRTPQETQYF
>TRBV6-5|TRBJ2-3|few|NA
TGTGCCAGCAGTTCGCCTGGGGTTGGTACGCAGTATTTT
CASSSPGVGTQYF
>TRBV6-5|TRBJ2-1|few|NA
TGTGCCAGCAAACCGGGGACTAGACAGGGATACAGTGAGCAGTTCTTC
CASKPGTRQGYSEQFF
>TRBV20-1|TRBJ2-7|few|NA
TGCAGTGCTAGAAGCCTAGCCTACGAGCAGTACTTC
CSARSLAYEQYF
>TRBV4-1|TRBJ2-1|few|TRBD1
TGCGCCAGCAGCCAAGTGGGGACAGGTGTTGAGGAGCAGTTCTTC
CASSQVGTGVEEQFF
>TRBV4-1|TRBJ1-5|few|NA
TGCGCCAGCAGCTCCGTGAGGGGTAAGGGCAATCAGCCCCAGCATTTT
CASSSVRGKGNQPQHF
>TRBV25-1|TRBJ2-7|few|NA
TGTGCCAGCAGTGATAAGATAGGGCGCTACGAGCAGTACTTC
CASSDKIGRYEQYF
>TRBV16|TRBJ1-4|few|TRBD1
TGTGCCAGCAGCCACGGACAGGTCGGAGTTGAAAAACTGTTTTTT
CASSHGQVGVEKLFF
>TRBV20-1|TRBJ2-7|NA|NA
TGCAGTGCTAGAGATCTAGAGACAGCCTACGAGCAGTACTTC
CSARDLETAYEQYF
>TRBV4-2|TRBJ2-3|many|TRBD1
TGTGCCAGCAGCCAAGATTTCGAGGGGGCTATCACAGATACGCAGTATTTT
CASSQDFEGAITDTQYF
>TRBV27|TRBJ2-5|few|NA
TGTGCCAGCAGTGTAGGACACCCCCCGGGGGAGACCCAGTACTTC
CASSVGHPPGETQYF
>TRBV5-5|TRBJ1-4|NA|NA
TGTGCCAGCAGCTTGGAGGCTTGGGGTGTAACGGATGAAAAACTGTTTTTT
CASSLEAWGVTDEKLFF
>TRBV29-1|TRBJ1-4|NA|TRBD1
TGCAGCGTTGTAATAACGACAGGGATTAATGAAAAACTGTTTTTT
CSVVITTGINEKLFF
>TRBV20-1|TRBJ1-6|NA|NA
TGCAGTGCTAGTTTTGATGTCTCCGTCGGTTCACCCCTCCACTTT
CSASFDVSVGSPLHF
>TRBV9|TRBJ2-3|few|NA
TGTGCCAGCAGCGTAGGCTCCGGCACAGATACGCAGTATTTT
CASSVGSGTDTQYF
>TRBV15|TRBJ2-7|NA|NA
TGTGCCACCAGCGGGGCGGGCGCGGGGATATACAATGAGCAGTACTTC
CATSGAGAGIYNEQYF
>TRBV20-1|TRBJ2-7|NA|NA
TGCAGTGCTAGAGATCTTCGGAGGGCTGTGCTCCACGAGCAGTACTTC
CSARDLRRAVLHEQYF
>TRBV20-1|TRBJ1-1|few|NA
TGCAGTGCTAGTATTTCAGTGAACACTGAAGCTTTCTTT
CSASISVNTEAFF
>TRBV7-3|TRBJ2-3|many|TRBD2
TGTGCCAGCAGCCCGGGACTAGCGGGACCCACAGATACGCAGTATTTT
CASSPGLAGPTDTQYF
>TRBV29-1|TRBJ2-5|many|NA
TGCAGCGTTCGTCAGCCACCTGGTCAAGAGACCCAGTACTTC
CSVRQPPGQETQYF
>TRBV20-1|TRBJ1-2|few|TRBD1
TGCAGTGCTAGACCTGCTCGGACAGGGGGTTATGGCTACACCTTC
CSARPARTGGYGYTF
>TRBV12-3/TRBV12-4|TRBJ2-1|many|TRBD1
TGTGCCAGCAGTGGACAGGGTTTAAGTTGGGAGCAGTTCTTC
CASSGQGLSWEQFF
>TRBV3-1|TRBJ2-1|few|TRBD2
TGTGCCAGCAGCCAGGGACTAGTCACCGAGCAGTTCTTC
CASSQGLVTEQFF
>TRBV12-3/TRBV12-4|TRBJ1-1|NA|TRBD1
TGTGCCAGCATTAACATGGGACAGGGGACCACTGAAGCTTTCTTT
CASINMGQGTTEAFF
>TRBV7-2|TRBJ2-5|NA|TRBD2
TGTGCCAGCAGCTTAAGTGGCGGCGGGGGGAAACAAGAGACCCAGTACTTC
CASSLSGGGGKQETQYF
>TRBV27|TRBJ2-6|few|TRBD1
TGTGCCAGCTCGGGACAGGGGGCGGGATTGGTAGGGGCCAACGTCCTGACTTTC
CASSGQGAGLVGANVLTF